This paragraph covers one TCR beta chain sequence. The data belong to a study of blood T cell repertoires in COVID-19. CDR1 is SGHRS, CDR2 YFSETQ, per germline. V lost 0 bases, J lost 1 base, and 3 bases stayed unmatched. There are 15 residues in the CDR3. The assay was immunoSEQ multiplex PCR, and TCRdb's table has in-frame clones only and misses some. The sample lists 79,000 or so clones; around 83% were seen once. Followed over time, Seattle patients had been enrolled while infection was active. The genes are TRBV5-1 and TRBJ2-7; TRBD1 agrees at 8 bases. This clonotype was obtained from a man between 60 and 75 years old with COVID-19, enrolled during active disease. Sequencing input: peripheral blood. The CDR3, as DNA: TGCGCCAGCAGCTTGGAAGGACAGGGTTCCTACGAGCAGTACTTC. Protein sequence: CASSLEGQGSYEQYF.